The rows below give T cell receptor beta chains drawn from one sample of a study of blood T cell repertoires in COVID-19. TCRdb's table, derived via immunoSEQ multiplex PCR, lists solely in-frame clones and lacks some. The sample includes about 230,000 clones, 65% to 85% of them seen just once. The sample comprised peripheral blood. These receptor sequences come from a man in his fifties or sixties with active or convalescent COVID-19. Each CDR3 is given with its conserved first and last residue. The D gene is left open where the match is weak. A clone size is listed for some rows: how often the clone was seen (once, few, many), or a class if it is expanded.

-	TRBD2	TRBV4-3	TRBJ2-5	TGCGCCAGCAGCCAATCCCCCCGGGGGGTGGGGGCCCAGTACTTC	CASSQSPRGVGAQYF
-	TRBD1	TRBV13	TRBJ1-2	TGTGCCAGCAGCTTAGGGACAGGGTTTCGGGGCTACACCTTC	CASSLGTGFRGYTF
once	-	TRBV11-2	TRBJ2-3	TGTGCCAGCAGCTTAGAAAGGGGCAGCACAGATACGCAGTATTTT	CASSLERGSTDTQYF
-	-	TRBV28	TRBJ1-3	TGTGCCAGCGATAGGGGCCCTGGAAACACCATATATTTT	CASDRGPGNTIYF
-	-	TRBV6-6	TRBJ1-5	TGTGCCAGCACCTCAACCCGAGACACGTTGGGTCAGCCCCAGCATTTT	CASTSTRDTLGQPQHF
-	-	TRBV28	TRBJ2-5	TGTGCCAGCAGTCCTGGCTCGAGGGGGGGGATCAGAGCAGAGACCCAGTACTTC	CASSPGSRGGIRAETQYF
-	TRBD1	TRBV19	TRBJ1-2	TGTGCCAGTAGTCTGACCGGGACAGCCCATGGCTACACCTTC	CASSLTGTAHGYTF
-	TRBD1	TRBV5-6	TRBJ2-5	TGTGCCAGCAGCATAAGACAGGGACAAGAGACCCAGTACTTC	CASSIRQGQETQYF
-	-	TRBV9	TRBJ1-2	TGTGCCAGCAGCCCGGGACTTTCATATGGCTACACCTTC	CASSPGLSYGYTF
once	-	TRBV15	TRBJ1-6	TGTGCCACCAGCCCCGGGGGGCATTCACCCCTCCACTTT	CATSPGGHSPLHF
few	-	TRBV5-1	TRBJ2-3	TGCGCCAGCAGCTTGGCAGGGACTAGCACAGATACGCAGTATTTT	CASSLAGTSTDTQYF